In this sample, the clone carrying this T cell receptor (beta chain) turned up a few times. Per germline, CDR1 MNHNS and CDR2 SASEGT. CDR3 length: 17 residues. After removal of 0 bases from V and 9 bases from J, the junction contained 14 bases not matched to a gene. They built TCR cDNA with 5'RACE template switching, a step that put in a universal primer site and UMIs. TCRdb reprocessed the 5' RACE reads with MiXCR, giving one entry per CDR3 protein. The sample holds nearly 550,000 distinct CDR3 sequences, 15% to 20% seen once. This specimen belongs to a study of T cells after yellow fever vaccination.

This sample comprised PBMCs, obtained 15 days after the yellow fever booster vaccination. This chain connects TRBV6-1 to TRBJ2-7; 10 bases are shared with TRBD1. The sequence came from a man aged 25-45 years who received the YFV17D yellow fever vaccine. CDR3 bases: TGTGCCAGCAGTGAAGCGGGCGGGACAGGGGTCTTTTGGGGGCAGTACTTC. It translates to CASSEAGGTGVFWGQYF.